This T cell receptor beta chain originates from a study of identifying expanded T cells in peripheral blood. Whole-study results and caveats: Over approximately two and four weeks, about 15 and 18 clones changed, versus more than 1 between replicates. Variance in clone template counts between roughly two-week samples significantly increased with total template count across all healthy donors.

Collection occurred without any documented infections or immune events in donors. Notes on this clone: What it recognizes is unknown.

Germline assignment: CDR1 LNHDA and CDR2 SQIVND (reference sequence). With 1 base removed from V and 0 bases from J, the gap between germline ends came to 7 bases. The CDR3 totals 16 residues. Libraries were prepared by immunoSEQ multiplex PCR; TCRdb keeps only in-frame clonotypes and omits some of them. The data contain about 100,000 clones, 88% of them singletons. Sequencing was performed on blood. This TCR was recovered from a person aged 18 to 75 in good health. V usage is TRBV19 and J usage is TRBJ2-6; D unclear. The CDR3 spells CASSIVYNSGANVLTF. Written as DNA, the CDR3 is TGTGCCAGTAGTATAGTTTACAACTCTGGGGCCAACGTCCTGACTTTC.